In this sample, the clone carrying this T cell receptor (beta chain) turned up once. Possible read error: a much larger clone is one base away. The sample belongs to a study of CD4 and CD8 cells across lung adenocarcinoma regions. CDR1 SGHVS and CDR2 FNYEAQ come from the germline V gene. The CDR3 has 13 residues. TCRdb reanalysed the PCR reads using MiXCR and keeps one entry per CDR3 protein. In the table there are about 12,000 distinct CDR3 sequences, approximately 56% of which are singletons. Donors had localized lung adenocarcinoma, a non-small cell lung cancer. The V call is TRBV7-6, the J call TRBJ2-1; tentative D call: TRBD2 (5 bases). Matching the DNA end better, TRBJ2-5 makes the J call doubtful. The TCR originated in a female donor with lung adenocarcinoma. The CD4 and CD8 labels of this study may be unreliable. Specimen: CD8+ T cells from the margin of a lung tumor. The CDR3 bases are TGTGCCGGCAGCTCTAGCTCGCTGGAGACCCAGTACTTC. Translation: CAGSSSSLETQYF.